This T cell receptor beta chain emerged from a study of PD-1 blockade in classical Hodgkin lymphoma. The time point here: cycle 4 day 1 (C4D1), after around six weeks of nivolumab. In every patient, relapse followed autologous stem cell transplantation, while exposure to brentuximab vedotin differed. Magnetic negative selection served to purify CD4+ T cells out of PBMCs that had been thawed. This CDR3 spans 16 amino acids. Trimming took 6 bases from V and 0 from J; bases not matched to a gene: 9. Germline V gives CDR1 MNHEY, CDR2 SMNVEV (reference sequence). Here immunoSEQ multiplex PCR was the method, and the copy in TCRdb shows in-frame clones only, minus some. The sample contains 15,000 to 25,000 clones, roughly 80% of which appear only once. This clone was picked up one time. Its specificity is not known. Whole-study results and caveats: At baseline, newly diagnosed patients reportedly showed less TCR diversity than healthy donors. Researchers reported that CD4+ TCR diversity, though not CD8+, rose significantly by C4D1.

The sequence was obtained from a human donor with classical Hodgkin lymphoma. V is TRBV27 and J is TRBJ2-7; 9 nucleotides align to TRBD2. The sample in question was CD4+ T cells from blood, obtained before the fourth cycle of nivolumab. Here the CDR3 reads CASSPQLAGPSYEQYF. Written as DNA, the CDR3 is TGTGCCAGCAGCCCTCAACTAGCGGGCCCCTCCTACGAGCAGTACTTC.